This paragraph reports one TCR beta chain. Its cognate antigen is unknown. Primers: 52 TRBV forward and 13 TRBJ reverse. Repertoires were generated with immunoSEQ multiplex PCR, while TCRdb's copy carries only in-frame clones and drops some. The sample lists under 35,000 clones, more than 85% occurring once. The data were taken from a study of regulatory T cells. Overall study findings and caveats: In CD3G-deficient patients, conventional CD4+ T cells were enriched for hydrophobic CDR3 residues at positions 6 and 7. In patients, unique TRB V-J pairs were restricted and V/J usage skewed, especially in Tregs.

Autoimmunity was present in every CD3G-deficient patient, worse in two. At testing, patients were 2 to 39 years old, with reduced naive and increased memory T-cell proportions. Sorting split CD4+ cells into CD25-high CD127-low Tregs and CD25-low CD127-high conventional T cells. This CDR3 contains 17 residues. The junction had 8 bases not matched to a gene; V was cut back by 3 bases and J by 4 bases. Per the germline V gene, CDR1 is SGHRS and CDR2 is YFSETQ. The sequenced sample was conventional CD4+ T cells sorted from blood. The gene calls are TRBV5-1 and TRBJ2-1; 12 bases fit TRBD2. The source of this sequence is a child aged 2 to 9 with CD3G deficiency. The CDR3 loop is CASSSGLAGLSYNEQFF. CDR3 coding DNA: TGCGCCAGCAGCTCAGGACTAGCGGGGCTATCTTACAATGAGCAGTTCTTC.